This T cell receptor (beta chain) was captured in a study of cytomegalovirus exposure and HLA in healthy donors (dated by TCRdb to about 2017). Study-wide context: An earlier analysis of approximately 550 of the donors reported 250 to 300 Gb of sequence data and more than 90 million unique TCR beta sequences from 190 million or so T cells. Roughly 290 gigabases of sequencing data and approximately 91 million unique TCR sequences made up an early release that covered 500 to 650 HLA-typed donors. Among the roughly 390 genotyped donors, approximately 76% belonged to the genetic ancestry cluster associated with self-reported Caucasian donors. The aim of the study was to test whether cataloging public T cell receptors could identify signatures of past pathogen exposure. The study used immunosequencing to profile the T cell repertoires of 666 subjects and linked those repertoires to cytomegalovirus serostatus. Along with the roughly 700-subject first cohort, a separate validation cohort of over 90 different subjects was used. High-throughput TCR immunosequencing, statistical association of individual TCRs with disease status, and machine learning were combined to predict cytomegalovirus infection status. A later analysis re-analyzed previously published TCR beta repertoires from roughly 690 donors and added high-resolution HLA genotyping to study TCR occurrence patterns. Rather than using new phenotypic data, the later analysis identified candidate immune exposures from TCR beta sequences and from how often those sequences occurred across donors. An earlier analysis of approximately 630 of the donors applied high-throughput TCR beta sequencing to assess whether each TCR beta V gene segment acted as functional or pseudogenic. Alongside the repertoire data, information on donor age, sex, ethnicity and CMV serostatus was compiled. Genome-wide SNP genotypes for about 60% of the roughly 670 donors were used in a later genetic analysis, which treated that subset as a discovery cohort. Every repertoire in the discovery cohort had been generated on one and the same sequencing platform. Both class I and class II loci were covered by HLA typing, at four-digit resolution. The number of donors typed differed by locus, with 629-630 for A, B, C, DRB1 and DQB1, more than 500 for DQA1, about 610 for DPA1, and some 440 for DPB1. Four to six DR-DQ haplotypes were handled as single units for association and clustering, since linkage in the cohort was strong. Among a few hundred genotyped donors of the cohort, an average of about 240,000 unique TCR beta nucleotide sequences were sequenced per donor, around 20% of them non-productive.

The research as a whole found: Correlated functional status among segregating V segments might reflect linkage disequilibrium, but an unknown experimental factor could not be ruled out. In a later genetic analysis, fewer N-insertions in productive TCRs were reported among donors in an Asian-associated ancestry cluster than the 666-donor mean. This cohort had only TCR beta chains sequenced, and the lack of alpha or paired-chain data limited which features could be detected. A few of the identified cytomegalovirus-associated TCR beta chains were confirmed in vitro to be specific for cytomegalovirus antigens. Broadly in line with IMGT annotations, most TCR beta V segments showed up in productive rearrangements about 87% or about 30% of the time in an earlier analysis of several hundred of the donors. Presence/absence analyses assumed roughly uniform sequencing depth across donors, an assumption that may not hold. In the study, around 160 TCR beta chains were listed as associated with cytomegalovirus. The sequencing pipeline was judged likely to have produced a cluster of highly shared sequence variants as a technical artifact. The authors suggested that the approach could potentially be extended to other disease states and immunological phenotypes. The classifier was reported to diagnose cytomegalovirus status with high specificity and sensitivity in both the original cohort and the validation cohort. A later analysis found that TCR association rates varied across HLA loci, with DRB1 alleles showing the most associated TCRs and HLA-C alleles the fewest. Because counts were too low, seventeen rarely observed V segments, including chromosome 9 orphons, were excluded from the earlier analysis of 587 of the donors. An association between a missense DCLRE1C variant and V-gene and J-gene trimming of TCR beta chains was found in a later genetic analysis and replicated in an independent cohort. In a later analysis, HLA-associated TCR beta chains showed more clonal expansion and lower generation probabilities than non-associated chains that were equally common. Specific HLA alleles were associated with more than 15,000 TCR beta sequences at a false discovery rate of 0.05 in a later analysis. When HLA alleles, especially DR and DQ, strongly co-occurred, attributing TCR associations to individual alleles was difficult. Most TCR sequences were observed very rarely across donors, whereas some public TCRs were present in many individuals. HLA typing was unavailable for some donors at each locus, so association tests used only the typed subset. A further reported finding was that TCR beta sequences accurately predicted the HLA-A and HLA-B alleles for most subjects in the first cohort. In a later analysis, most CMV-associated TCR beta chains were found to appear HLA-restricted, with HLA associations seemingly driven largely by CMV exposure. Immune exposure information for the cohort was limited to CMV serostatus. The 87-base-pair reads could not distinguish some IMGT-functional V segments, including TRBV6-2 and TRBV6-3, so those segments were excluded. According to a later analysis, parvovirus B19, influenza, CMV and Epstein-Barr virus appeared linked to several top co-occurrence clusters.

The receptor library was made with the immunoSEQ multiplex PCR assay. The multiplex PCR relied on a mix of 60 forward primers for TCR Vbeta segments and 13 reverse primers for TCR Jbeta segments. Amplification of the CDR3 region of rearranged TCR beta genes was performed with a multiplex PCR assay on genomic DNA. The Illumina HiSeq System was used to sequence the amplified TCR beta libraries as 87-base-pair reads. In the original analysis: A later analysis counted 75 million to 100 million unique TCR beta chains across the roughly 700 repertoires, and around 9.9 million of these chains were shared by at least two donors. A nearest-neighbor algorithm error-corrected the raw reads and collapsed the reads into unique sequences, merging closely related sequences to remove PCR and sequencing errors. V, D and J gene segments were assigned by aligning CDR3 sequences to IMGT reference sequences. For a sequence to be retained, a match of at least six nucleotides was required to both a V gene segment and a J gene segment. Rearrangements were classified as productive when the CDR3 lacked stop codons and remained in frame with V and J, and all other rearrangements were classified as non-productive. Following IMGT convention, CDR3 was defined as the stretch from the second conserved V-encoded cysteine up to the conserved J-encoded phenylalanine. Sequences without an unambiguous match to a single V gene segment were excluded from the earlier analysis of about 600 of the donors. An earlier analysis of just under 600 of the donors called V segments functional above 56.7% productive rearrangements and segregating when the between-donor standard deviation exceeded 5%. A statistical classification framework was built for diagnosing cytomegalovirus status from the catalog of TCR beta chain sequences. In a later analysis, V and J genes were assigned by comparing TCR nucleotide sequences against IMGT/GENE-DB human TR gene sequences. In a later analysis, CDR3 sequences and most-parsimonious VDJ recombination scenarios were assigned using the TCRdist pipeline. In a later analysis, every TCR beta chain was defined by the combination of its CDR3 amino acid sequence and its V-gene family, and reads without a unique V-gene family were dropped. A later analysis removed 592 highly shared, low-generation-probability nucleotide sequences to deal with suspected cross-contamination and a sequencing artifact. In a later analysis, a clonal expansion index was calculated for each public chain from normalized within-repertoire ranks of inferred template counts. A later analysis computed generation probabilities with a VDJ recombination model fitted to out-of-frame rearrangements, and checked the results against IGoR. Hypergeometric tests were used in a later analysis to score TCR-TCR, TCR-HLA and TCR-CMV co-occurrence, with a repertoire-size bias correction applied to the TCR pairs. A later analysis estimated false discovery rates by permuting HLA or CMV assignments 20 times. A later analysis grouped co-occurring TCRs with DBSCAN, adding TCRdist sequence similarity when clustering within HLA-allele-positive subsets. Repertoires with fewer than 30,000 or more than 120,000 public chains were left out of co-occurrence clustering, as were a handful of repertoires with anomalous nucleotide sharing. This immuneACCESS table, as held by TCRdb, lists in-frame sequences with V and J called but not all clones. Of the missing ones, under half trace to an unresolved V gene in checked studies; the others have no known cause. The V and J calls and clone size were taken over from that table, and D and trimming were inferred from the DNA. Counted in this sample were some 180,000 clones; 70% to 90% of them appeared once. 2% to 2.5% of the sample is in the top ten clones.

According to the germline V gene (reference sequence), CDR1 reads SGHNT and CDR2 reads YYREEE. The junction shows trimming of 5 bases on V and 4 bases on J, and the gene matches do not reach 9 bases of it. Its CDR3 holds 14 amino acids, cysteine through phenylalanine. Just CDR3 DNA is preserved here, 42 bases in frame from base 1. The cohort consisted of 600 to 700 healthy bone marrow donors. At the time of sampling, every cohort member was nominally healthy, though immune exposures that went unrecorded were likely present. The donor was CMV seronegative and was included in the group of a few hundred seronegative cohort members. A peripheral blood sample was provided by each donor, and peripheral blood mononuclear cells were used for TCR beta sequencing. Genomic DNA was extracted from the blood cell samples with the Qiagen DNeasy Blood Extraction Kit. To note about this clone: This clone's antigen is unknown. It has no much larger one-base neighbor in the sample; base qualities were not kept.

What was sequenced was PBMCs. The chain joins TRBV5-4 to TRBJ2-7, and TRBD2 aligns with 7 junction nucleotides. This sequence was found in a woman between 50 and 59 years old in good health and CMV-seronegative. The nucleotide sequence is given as TGTGCCAGCAGAAACACTGGCGGGAGTTACGAGCAGTACTTC. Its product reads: CASRNTGGSYEQYF.